This T cell receptor beta chain was identified during a study of molecular identifiers for immune sequencing clone quantification. This CDR3 is built from 16 residues. The V gene's germline CDR1 is MGHDK and CDR2 SYGVNS. Trimming took 7 bases from V and 4 from J, leaving 22 bases between them. This clonotype was detected many times. MiXCR, run by TCRdb on the PCR reads, gives a single entry per CDR3 protein. Of about 640,000 distinct CDR3 sequences in the sample, about 20% were seen once. This sequence joins TRBV25-1 and TRBJ2-5, with D possibly TRBD2 on 5 matching bases. This receptor was identified in a human donor in good health. Some libraries in this study had Jurkat cell RNA spiked in. Sequencing used naive CD8+ T cells from blood, with Jurkat cell RNA spiked in. Subset here: FACS-sorted CD8+CD4-CCR7+CD45RA+ naive T cells. The CDR3 bases are TGTGCCAGCACTCCGCCCGACACTCCGGGAATAGAGACCCAGTACTTC. Translated: CASTPPDTPGIETQYF. Filled out from reference TRBV25-1 and TRBJ2-5, the complete variable domain reads EADIYQTPRYLVIGTGKKITLECSQTMGHDKMYWYQQDPGMELHLIHYSYGVNSTEKGDLSSESTVSRIRTEHFPLTLESARPSHTSQYLCASTPPDTPGIETQYFGPGTRLLVL.